Described below is a single T cell receptor (beta chain) sequence and its context. The germline CDR1 and CDR2 sequences are SGHTA and FQGNSA. After removal of 5 bases from V and 5 bases from J, the junction contained 12 bases not matched to a gene. The length of the CDR3 is 15 residues. This entry comes from a study of regulatory T cells in long-lasting Graves disease. Time point described: persistent/refractory GD, antithyroid drugs over 5 years with positive TRAb. RNA from PBMCs was the source of the TCR library. Assembly of TCR beta libraries relied on iRepertoire HTBI primers together with Arm-PCR of CDR3 regions. Using its own MiXCR run on the multiplex PCR reads, TCRdb lists one record per CDR3 protein. The data hold about 400,000 distinct CDR3 sequences, with around 21% observed a single time.

The material sequenced was peripheral blood mononuclear cells (PBMCs), taken when the disease was refractory, from a patient treated with antithyroid drugs. The chain combines TRBV7-2 with TRBJ2-7, with 7 bases fitting TRBD2. This clonotype originated in a female donor with Graves disease. The CDR3 protein is CASSHGGLGGDEQYF. CDR3 coding DNA: TGTGCCAGCAGCCACGGCGGACTAGGAGGTGACGAGCAGTACTTC.